The clone carrying this TCR beta chain occurred a few times. Antigen specificity is unknown. Cultured CD4+ T cells had their DNA profiled by the Oncomine TCR Beta short-read assay. Via MiXCR, TCRdb re-called the PCR reads, giving one row per CDR3 protein. The table shows about 15,000 distinct CDR3 sequences, with roughly 43% occurring only once. These data originate in a study of vaccination and CD4 T cells after COVID-19. Indicated treatment: roughly 11-day PBMC culture with coronavirus spike peptide pools or control peptides (ViraFEST assay). The CDR3 runs 17 residues. Looked up from germline, CDR1 is SGHTA and CDR2 is FQGNSA. V shed 3 bases and J shed 1 base, with 16 bases lying between them.

The sequencing used CD4+ T cells from blood, cultured in vitro, collected before SARS-CoV-2 vaccination. The chain carries TRBV7-2 and TRBJ1-3; unclear D gene. The receptor was derived from a human donor who had recovered from COVID-19. The CDR3 DNA follows: TGTGCCAGCAGCTTTATCCCGGGTTTCGGATCTGGAAACACCATATATTTT. Amino acids: CASSFIPGFGSGNTIYF.